Below are 14 T cell receptor beta chains sequenced from a single sample in a study of blood T cell repertoires in COVID-19 (TCRdb year 2020). Library construction relied on the immunoSEQ multiplex PCR assay. TCRdb took over this immuneACCESS table, retaining in-frame rearrangements with V and J assigned. Such tables are incomplete; in checked studies, under half of the missing clones stem from an unresolved V gene, and the remainder is unexplained. The sample records more than 350,000 clones, about 89% of which are singletons. The top ten constitute 10% of the sample. Source material: peripheral blood. The receptors were sampled from a woman between 25 and 40 years old with COVID-19, enrolled during active disease.

This clone appeared a few times. CDR3 residues: CASKTDSYNEQFF. The CDR3 DNA reads TGTGCCAGCAAAACTGACTCATACAATGAGCAGTTCTTC. The V call is TRBV6-6, the J call TRBJ2-1; no reliable D call. This CDR3 region has 13 residues. Germline assignment: CDR1 MNHNY and CDR2 SVGAGI (reference sequence). Trimming removed 7 bases from V and 4 bases from J, with 11 bases in between.

V usage is TRBV19 and J usage is TRBJ1-2; D unresolved. V was shortened by 3 bases and J by 8 bases, with 10 bases between the two germline ends. This CDR3 contains 12 residues. The V gene's germline CDR1 is LNHDA and CDR2 SQIVND (reference sequence). The DNA of the CDR3 is TGTGCCAGTAGTATGGGAGAGGCCGGCTACACCTTC. The encoded protein is CASSMGEAGYTF.

The chain joins TRBV11-3 to TRBJ1-4, with TRBD1 as a possible D gene (5 bases). This CDR3 comprises 16 residues. V shed 5 bases and J shed 6 bases, with 19 bases lying between them. The germline V gene has CDR1 SGHNT and CDR2 YENEEA. CDR3 protein: CASSNGGPGGDEKLFF. CDR3 DNA: TGTGCCAGCAGCAACGGAGGCCCCGGGGGTGATGAAAAACTGTTTTTT. The full variable domain, with the rest looked up from reference TRBV11-3 and TRBJ1-4, is EAGVVQSPRYKIIEKKQPVAFWCNPISGHNTLYWYLQNLGQGPELLIRYENEEAVDDSQLPKDRFSAERLKGVDSTLKIQPAELGDSAVYLCASSNGGPGGDEKLFFGSGTQLSVL.

J is TRBJ1-1 and V is TRBV5-1; D possibly corresponds to TRBD1 (5 bases). The CDR3 contains 13 residues. Looked up from germline, CDR1 is SGHRS and CDR2 is YFSETQ. V dropped 2 bases and J dropped 4 bases, with 9 bases sitting between them. In nucleotides, the CDR3 is TGCGCCAGCAGCTTTCAGGGAAGCACTGAAGCTTTCTTT. Its translation: CASSFQGSTEAFF.

This chain joins TRBV7-2 and TRBJ2-5; D may be TRBD1 (6 bases). This CDR3 is 13 amino acids long. Germline V gene lookup returns CDR1 SGHTA and CDR2 FQGNSA. V lost 5 bases to trimming and J lost 3 bases, with 10 bases between them. The DNA of the CDR3 is TGTGCCAGCAGCATCTACAGGGAAGAGACCCAGTACTTC. Its translation: CASSIYREETQYF.

The J gene is TRBJ2-1, the V gene TRBV3-1 (or the pseudogene TRBV3-2), with D perhaps matching TRBD1 (6 bases). V gave up 3 bases and J gave up 4 bases, with 13 bases separating them. CDR3 size: 15 residues. The germline V gene encodes CDR1 LGHDT and CDR2 YNNKEL (reference sequence). The CDR3 sequence is CASSQSGQTYNEQFF. Written as DNA, the CDR3 is TGTGCCAGCAGCCAGTCTGGACAGACTTACAATGAGCAGTTCTTC.

On this clone: This sample also contains other DNA sequences that code for the same CDR3. The rearrangement joins TRBV30 to TRBJ1-5; 7 positions match TRBD1. The CDR3 sequence is 13 residues long. The germline V gene has CDR1 GTSNPN and CDR2 SVGIG (reference sequence). The V and J ends lost 2 bases and 7 bases, in that order; junction bases with no gene match: 5. CDR3 DNA sequence: TGTGCCTGGAGTAGGCAGGGGGGCCAGCCCCAGCATTTT. This sequence encodes CAWSRQGGQPQHF.

This clone was counted a single time. The rearrangement joins TRBV10-2 to TRBJ2-2; TRBD1 is a possible D gene (6 bases). The ends were cut back, 0 bases at V and 5 bases at J, with 13 bases in the middle. The CDR3 runs 16 residues. Germline V gives CDR1 WSHSY, CDR2 SAAADI. The CDR3 here is CASSESWGRGTGELFF. The CDR3 region has the DNA TGCGCCAGCAGTGAGTCGTGGGGCAGGGGAACCGGGGAGCTGTTTTTT.

The genes are TRBV5-1 and TRBJ1-4, with D perhaps TRBD1 (5 bases). V shed 1 base and J shed 3 bases, with 10 bases lying between them. The germline V gene has CDR1 SGHRS and CDR2 YFSETQ. This CDR3 spans 15 amino acids. CDR3 nucleotide sequence: TGCGCCAGCAGCTTGACGACAGTACCTAATGAAAAACTGTTTTTT. Protein: CASSLTTVPNEKLFF.

This chain connects TRBV2 to TRBJ2-1; 10 bases map to TRBD2. Germline loops: CDR1 SNHLY, CDR2 FYNNEI. V shed 1 base and J 5 bases; nucleotides not matched to a gene: 5. This CDR3 region has 16 residues. The CDR3: CASSEGRTSGHNEQFF. The CDR3 coding sequence is TGTGCCAGCAGTGAAGGAAGGACTAGCGGTCACAATGAGCAGTTCTTC.

The chain uses TRBV9 and TRBJ2-2, with 9 bases lining up with TRBD2. The CDR3 length is 16 residues. V lost 0 bases, J lost 5 bases, and 5 bases stayed unmatched. In germline, CDR1 is SGDLS, CDR2 YYNGEE. CDR3 sequence: CASSVEVAGVTGELFF. CDR3 bases: TGTGCCAGCAGCGTAGAGGTAGCGGGGGTAACCGGGGAGCTGTTTTTT.

The chain is built from TRBV27 and TRBJ1-1; no reliable D call. V lost 5 bases, J lost 1 base, and 11 bases lay in between. The CDR3 is 14 residues long. In germline, CDR1 is MNHEY, CDR2 SMNVEV (reference sequence). The CDR3 nucleotides are TGTGCCAGCAGTGTCGACCGGAGGAACACTGAAGCTTTCTTT. Amino acid sequence: CASSVDRRNTEAFF.

This clone has just a few counts. This sequence joins TRBV5-1 and TRBJ1-2; 7 nucleotides match TRBD1. The V gene end was trimmed by 4 bases and the J gene end by 2 bases; junction bases not matched to a gene: 8. Germline V gives CDR1 SGHRS, CDR2 YFSETQ. The CDR3 has 15 residues. The CDR3, as DNA: TGCGCCAGCAGCAACCGGGACAGAAAAAACTATGGCTACACCTTC. It is translated as CASSNRDRKNYGYTF.

The table lists this clone with a few counts. For the CDR3, the DNA is TGTGCCAGCAGCTTAATGAGTTCACCCCTCCACTTT. Encoded protein: CASSLMSSPLHF. The V call is TRBV7-2, the J call TRBJ1-6; no clear D. This CDR3 is built from 12 residues. V lost 2 bases and J 9 bases, leaving 5 bases between the germline ends. Per the germline V gene, CDR1 is SGHTA and CDR2 is FQGNSA.